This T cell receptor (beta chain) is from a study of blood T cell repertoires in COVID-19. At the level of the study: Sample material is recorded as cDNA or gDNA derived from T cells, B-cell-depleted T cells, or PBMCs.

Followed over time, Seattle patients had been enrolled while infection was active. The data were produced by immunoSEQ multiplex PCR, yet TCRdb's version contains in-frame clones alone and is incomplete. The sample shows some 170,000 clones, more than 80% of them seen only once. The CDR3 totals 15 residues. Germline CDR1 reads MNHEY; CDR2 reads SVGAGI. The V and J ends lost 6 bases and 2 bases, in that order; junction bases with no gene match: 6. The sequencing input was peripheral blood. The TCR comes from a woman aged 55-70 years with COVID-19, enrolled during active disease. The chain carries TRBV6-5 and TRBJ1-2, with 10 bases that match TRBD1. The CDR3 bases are TGTGCCAGCAGCCGGGACAGGGGCGTAAACTATGGCTACACCTTC. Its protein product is CASSRDRGVNYGYTF.